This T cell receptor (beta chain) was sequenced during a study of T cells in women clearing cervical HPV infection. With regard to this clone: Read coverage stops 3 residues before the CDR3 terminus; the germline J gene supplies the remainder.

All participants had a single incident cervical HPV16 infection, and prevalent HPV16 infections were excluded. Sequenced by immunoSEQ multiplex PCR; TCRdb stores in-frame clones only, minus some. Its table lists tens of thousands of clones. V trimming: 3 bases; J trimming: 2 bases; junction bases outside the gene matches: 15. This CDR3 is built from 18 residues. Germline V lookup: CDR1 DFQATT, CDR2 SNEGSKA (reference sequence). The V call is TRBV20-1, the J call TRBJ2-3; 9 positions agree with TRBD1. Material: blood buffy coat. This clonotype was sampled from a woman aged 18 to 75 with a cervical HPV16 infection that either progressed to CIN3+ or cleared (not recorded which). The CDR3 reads CSASATGTGFIDTDTQYF. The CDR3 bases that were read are TGCAGTGCTAGTGCAACCGGGACAGGGTTTATAGACACAGATACG.